This TCR beta chain was found in a study of metastatic and nonmetastatic thyroid tumors. About the research overall: Peripheral blood and tumor or nodule samples from malignant and benign thyroid patients were compared.

Thyroid surgery was preceded by no treatment in any patient. With respect to this clone: No antigen is known for it.

The CDR3 sequence is 15 residues long. Deletions cut 2 bases from V and 4 bases from J, with 15 bases between. Broader study findings: Versus benign nodules, malignant thyroid tumors reportedly had significantly higher TCR beta diversity, in blood and tumor.

Original handling: CDR3 was compared across clinicopathological groups, and the resulting differences were used to build a distant-metastasis classifier for papillary thyroid cancer. TCRdb re-analyzed the PCR reads through MiXCR. These V and J calls rely on TCRdb rather than the paper's analysis. The table lists roughly 5,000 clones, approximately 27% of them singletons. The sequence derives from a female donor with papillary thyroid cancer or a benign thyroid nodule (not recorded which). Some clones in this sample may be carry-over from other donors' samples. The rearrangement joins TRBV12-3 or TRBV12-4 to TRBJ2-7; TRBD1 might be the D (8 bases). The sequenced material came from adjacent normal tissue. The CDR3 region has the DNA TGTGCCAGCAGTTTAAACAGGGGGGGGGAGTACGAGCAGTACTTC. It is translated as CASSLNRGGEYEQYF.